These T cell receptor beta chains were read from a single sample in a study of OX40 agonist ivuxolimab in advanced cancers. Repertoires were generated with immunoSEQ multiplex PCR, while TCRdb's copy carries only in-frame clones and drops some. The data show about 58,000 clones, 83% seen once. Source: CD4+ or CD8+ T cells sorted from blood, taken in a trial of the OX40 agonist ivuxolimab. All receptors derive from an adult with an advanced solid tumor such as melanoma, head and neck, liver or kidney cancer. The CDR3 runs from the conserved cysteine through the conserved F or W. The D gene is left open where the match is weak. Clone size is stated in some rows and not others, as once, few, many or a class when expanded.

TGTGCCAGCAGCACTCGACAGACCTCCACCGCTGGAAACACCATATATTTT | CASSTRQTSTAGNTIYF | TRBJ1-3 | 17 | NA | TRBV5-4 | NA
TGCGCCAGCAGCCCCCCGGGTGGTGGCAATGAGCAGTTCTTC | CASSPPGGGNEQFF | TRBJ2-1 | 14 | NA | TRBV5-1 | NA
TGTGCCAGCGGCCGATGGGGGGTCCACGATCAGCCCCAGCATTTT | CASGRWGVHDQPQHF | TRBJ1-5 | 15 | NA | TRBV7-2 | NA
TGTGCCAGTAGGACGCAGGGGCGAATGAAAGATGAGCAGTTCTTC | CASRTQGRMKDEQFF | TRBJ2-1 | 15 | NA | TRBV19 | once
TGTGCCAGCAGCCCGGGACTGAAGACCTACGAGCAGTACTTC | CASSPGLKTYEQYF | TRBJ2-7 | 14 | NA | TRBV13 | NA
TGTGCCAGCTCCACGCCGAGCACAGATACGCAGTATTTT | CASSTPSTDTQYF | TRBJ2-3 | 13 | NA | TRBV6-6 | NA
TGTGCCATCAAGGGCGAAGTTGGTAGTACGTACCAAGAGACCCAGTACTTC | CAIKGEVGSTYQETQYF | TRBJ2-5 | 17 | NA | TRBV10-3 | NA
TGTGCCAGCAGCCAAGTAGTCGGTGCCTCCTACGAGCAGTACTTC | CASSQVVGASYEQYF | TRBJ2-7 | 15 | NA | TRBV4-2 | NA
TGTGCCAGCAGCTTCCGAACGTCGGGCTCCTACGAGCAGTACTTC | CASSFRTSGSYEQYF | TRBJ2-7 | 15 | NA | TRBV5-7 | NA
TGTGCCAGCAGTTCCCCGGGGGGGAGCTCCTACGAGCAGTACTTC | CASSSPGGSSYEQYF | TRBJ2-7 | 15 | TRBD2 | TRBV27 | once
TGTGCCAGTAGCCCCGACAGGGTTATTACCCGCACTGAAGCTTTCTTT | CASSPDRVITRTEAFF | TRBJ1-1 | 16 | TRBD1 | TRBV19 | NA
TGTGCCTGGCGACAGTCCGATCTTAACACCATATATTTT | CAWRQSDLNTIYF | TRBJ1-3 | 13 | NA | TRBV30 | few
TGTGCCAGTATGGAGGGGGATGGCTACACCTTC | CASMEGDGYTF | TRBJ1-2 | 11 | NA | TRBV19 | NA
TGTGCCATCAGTGAGTCGACCGGGACAGGGGCCGGGGAGCTGTTTTTT | CAISESTGTGAGELFF | TRBJ2-2 | 16 | TRBD1 | TRBV10-3 | NA
TGTGCCAGCACCCTAGGACTAGCGGAGACAGATACGCAGTATTTT | CASTLGLAETDTQYF | TRBJ2-3 | 15 | TRBD2 | TRBV7-9 | NA
TGTGCCAGCAACCGGGGAAGCGGGGGAAAACTGTTTTTT | CASNRGSGGKLFF | TRBJ1-4 | 13 | NA | TRBV28 | NA
TGTGCCTGTCAGTTTCAGGGTAAAGGGTACGAGCAGTACTTC | CACQFQGKGYEQYF | TRBJ2-7 | 14 | NA | TRBV30 | NA
TGTGCCAACAGATCAGGGGTTGAGACAGATACGCAGTATTTT | CANRSGVETDTQYF | TRBJ2-3 | 14 | NA | TRBV27 | NA
TGTGCCAGCAGCTTAGATGTGCGACAGGGGGCGAATGAGCAGTTCTTC | CASSLDVRQGANEQFF | TRBJ2-1 | 16 | TRBD1 | TRBV5-6 | NA
TGTGCCAGCAGCTTAGAAGGGGAGACAGGGGCTGAAGCTTTCTTT | CASSLEGETGAEAFF | TRBJ1-1 | 15 | TRBD1 | TRBV11-3 | NA
TGTGCCAGCAGCTTAGCGGTTGCGGGATTACTAGGGGGTGGGGAGCAGTACTTC | CASSLAVAGLLGGGEQYF | TRBJ2-7 | 18 | NA | TRBV7-2 | NA
TGTGCCAGCAGTGAGAGAACAGGGGGCGGCAATCAGCCCCAGCATTTT | CASSERTGGGNQPQHF | TRBJ1-5 | 16 | TRBD1 | TRBV2 | NA
TGCGCCAGCAGCCTCGGACTAGCGGGGCCCCGCACAGATACGCAGTATTTT | CASSLGLAGPRTDTQYF | TRBJ2-3 | 17 | TRBD2 | TRBV5-1 | NA
TGTGCCAGCAGTCCCGGGAAGTTCGAGCAGTACTTC | CASSPGKFEQYF | TRBJ2-7 | 12 | NA | TRBV11-1 | NA
TGTGCCAGCAGTGATAGTTGGGGGCAGACCTATGGCTACACCTTC | CASSDSWGQTYGYTF | TRBJ1-2 | 15 | NA | TRBV2 | few
TGTGCCAGCAGTTACCAGCGACAGGGGACCTTGCATTTT | CASSYQRQGTLHF | TRBJ1-5 | 13 | TRBD1 | TRBV6-5 | NA
TGTGCCAGCAGCCCTCTGTCGCAGTTAGATTCACCCCTCCACTTT | CASSPLSQLDSPLHF | TRBJ1-6 | 15 | NA | TRBV6-1 | once
TGTGCCAGCAGCTTCTTGGACAGGGGGAACTATGGCTACACCTTC | CASSFLDRGNYGYTF | TRBJ1-2 | 15 | TRBD1 | TRBV5-5 | few
TGTGCCACCGCCCGGGGGGGCACCTTTACGCAGTATTTT | CATARGGTFTQYF | TRBJ2-3 | 13 | TRBD2 | TRBV2 | once
TGTGCCAGCAAGGTGGAGGGTAGCACTGAAGCTTTCTTT | CASKVEGSTEAFF | TRBJ1-1 | 13 | NA | TRBV2 | once
TGCAGCGTTGGCGTTGGAACAGGGGGAAGCAATCAGCCCCAGCATTTT | CSVGVGTGGSNQPQHF | TRBJ1-5 | 16 | TRBD1 | TRBV29-1 | NA
TGTGCCAGCAGCCAACTAGCGGGGGGGCCGGGCGAGCAGTACTTC | CASSQLAGGPGEQYF | TRBJ2-7 | 15 | TRBD2 | TRBV4-2 | NA
TGCAGCGTTCTCCTCGCAGGGCGGGATAATTCACCCCTCCACTTT | CSVLLAGRDNSPLHF | TRBJ1-6 | 15 | NA | TRBV29-1 | NA
TGTGCCAGCAGCCAAGAGAGCAGGGGGGATCAGCCCCAGCATTTT | CASSQESRGDQPQHF | TRBJ1-5 | 15 | TRBD1 | TRBV4-2 | NA
TGTGCCAGCACCGCGGGGGGCTCCTACAATGAGCAGTTCTTC | CASTAGGSYNEQFF | TRBJ2-1 | 14 | TRBD2 | TRBV7-9 | NA
TGTGCCAGCACCCCCCCTTTGTATGGCTACACCTTC | CASTPPLYGYTF | TRBJ1-2 | 12 | NA | TRBV7-3 | once
TGTGCCTGGAAGGGCCCCACCGGGGAGCTGTTTTTT | CAWKGPTGELFF | TRBJ2-2 | 12 | NA | TRBV30 | NA
TGTGCCAGCAGCTTAACAGGGGTCGGTGGCTACACCTTC | CASSLTGVGGYTF | TRBJ1-2 | 13 | TRBD1 | TRBV7-9 | NA
TGTGCCAGCAGCGTAGAGCCCGTCCCGGGGGGAAAACTGTTTTTT | CASSVEPVPGGKLFF | TRBJ1-4 | 15 | NA | TRBV9 | NA
TGTGCCAGCAGCTTAACCGTAAATGAAAAACTGTTTTTT | CASSLTVNEKLFF | TRBJ1-4 | 13 | NA | TRBV7-9 | NA
TGTGCTAGCAGCTGGGACAGCCAAGAGACCCAGTACTTC | CASSWDSQETQYF | TRBJ2-5 | 13 | TRBD1 | TRBV7-7 | few
TGTGCCAGCAGTTTATCGCGTATTGGGGACAGGTCTAATTCACCCCTCCACTTT | CASSLSRIGDRSNSPLHF | TRBJ1-6 | 18 | TRBD1 | TRBV27 | NA
TGTGCCAGTAGCTCTTGGACAGGGACCACCGGGGAGCTGTTTTTT | CASSSWTGTTGELFF | TRBJ2-2 | 15 | TRBD1 | TRBV19 | NA
TGTGCCAGCAGTGCGGGGGGGGTCTACGAGCAGTACTTC | CASSAGGVYEQYF | TRBJ2-7 | 13 | TRBD2 | TRBV28 | NA
TGTGCTAGCAGCCCGCGGGACGGCAGCTCCTACAATGAGCAGTTCTTC | CASSPRDGSSYNEQFF | TRBJ2-1 | 16 | NA | TRBV7-7 | NA
TGTGCCAGCAGCCCCATGGGGCAGGGGCATTCACCCCTCCACTTT | CASSPMGQGHSPLHF | TRBJ1-6 | 15 | NA | TRBV7-9 | few
TGTGCCAGCAGCTTAGGGGGGAGGAGGAACGAGCAGTACTTC | CASSLGGRRNEQYF | TRBJ2-7 | 14 | NA | TRBV7-2 | NA
TGTGCCAGCAGCCTCCTTCGGACTAGCGGGCAAGAGACCCAGTACTTC | CASSLLRTSGQETQYF | TRBJ2-5 | 16 | TRBD2 | TRBV7-2 | NA
TGTGCCAGCAGCTTGGGTGTGGGGACAGGGGCCTACGAGCAGTACTTC | CASSLGVGTGAYEQYF | TRBJ2-7 | 16 | TRBD1 | TRBV5-5 | NA
TGTGCCAGCTCACCGTCGGAGGGGCAGGGGAGCGGCTACACCTTC | CASSPSEGQGSGYTF | TRBJ1-2 | 15 | NA | TRBV18 | NA
TGTGCCAGCAGCCAAACTCTCCAGTCTGAAGCTTTCTTT | CASSQTLQSEAFF | TRBJ1-1 | 13 | NA | TRBV7-3 | few